These T cell receptor beta chains were read from a single sample in a study of cytomegalovirus exposure and HLA in healthy donors. Sequenced by immunoSEQ multiplex PCR; TCRdb stores in-frame clones only, minus some. The table shows over 95,000 clones, with about 80% occurring only once. The sequenced sample consisted of PBMCs. The receptor source for this set is a man in his forties or fifties in good health and CMV-seronegative. Both conserved end residues are part of each CDR3. The order of the fields is V gene, D gene, J gene, clone size, CDR3 protein, CDR3 DNA. D genes are given only for firm matches. Where a row states a size, it is once, few, many or the class of an expanded clone; other rows omit it.

TRBV6-4	NA	TRBJ2-1	NA	CASSDPGASRQFF	TGTGCCAGCAGTGACCCAGGGGCTAGCCGGCAGTTCTTC
TRBV5-1	TRBD1	TRBJ2-7	NA	CASSSRDRGGEQYF	TGCGCCAGCAGCTCCCGGGACAGGGGGGGCGAGCAGTACTTC
TRBV7-3	NA	TRBJ1-2	once	CASSLTWQGPYTF	TGTGCCAGCAGCTTAACCTGGCAGGGCCCCTACACCTTC
TRBV7-2	NA	TRBJ2-2	NA	CASSLAKLSGELFF	TGTGCCAGCAGCTTAGCGAAACTATCCGGGGAGCTGTTTTTT
TRBV5-1	TRBD1	TRBJ1-2	few	CASSSGQNNGYTF	TGCGCCAGCAGCTCGGGACAGAATAATGGCTACACCTTC
TRBV19	TRBD1	TRBJ1-5	NA	CASSIRDRGRNQPQHF	TGTGCCAGTAGTATTCGGGACAGGGGACGCAATCAGCCCCAGCATTTT
TRBV14	TRBD1	TRBJ2-7	NA	CASRRQGIAAEQYF	TGTGCCAGCAGGCGACAGGGGATCGCCGCCGAGCAGTACTTC
TRBV28	NA	TRBJ2-7	NA	CASTDLRVGYEQYF	TGTGCCAGCACCGACCTACGGGTGGGTTACGAGCAGTACTTC
TRBV28	TRBD1	TRBJ1-4	once	CASRPGTGGPGSEKLFF	TGTGCCAGTCGCCCCGGGACAGGGGGCCCCGGTAGTGAAAAACTGTTTTTT
TRBV19	NA	TRBJ1-4	NA	CASSVQGGLRKLFF	TGTGCCAGTAGTGTACAGGGCGGTTTGAGGAAACTGTTTTTT
TRBV5-4	TRBD1	TRBJ2-1	NA	CASSFPQGDEQFF	TGTGCCAGCAGCTTTCCACAGGGGGATGAGCAGTTCTTC
TRBV18	NA	TRBJ2-2	NA	CASSPSGHSNTGELFF	TGTGCCAGCTCACCTTCGGGACACTCGAACACCGGGGAGCTGTTTTTT
TRBV7-9	TRBD2	TRBJ2-1	few	CASSLKAGGPYEQFF	TGTGCCAGCAGCTTAAAGGCGGGGGGGCCGTATGAGCAGTTCTTC
TRBV7-9	NA	TRBJ2-7	NA	CASSLPGSSYEQYF	TGTGCCAGCAGCTTACCGGGATCCTCCTACGAGCAGTACTTC
TRBV5-6	TRBD1	TRBJ1-2	NA	CASSWGDRGHGYTF	TGTGCCAGCAGCTGGGGGGACAGGGGGCATGGCTACACCTTC
TRBV5-8	NA	TRBJ2-6	NA	CASSLDSGSGANVLTF	TGTGCCAGCAGCTTGGACAGCGGCTCTGGGGCCAACGTCCTGACTTTC
TRBV21-1	NA	TRBJ2-7	NA	CASSTRLAGAIEQYF	TGTGCCAGCAGCACCCGACTAGCGGGAGCGATTGAGCAGTACTTC
TRBV6-5	TRBD1	TRBJ1-1	NA	CASSKGTGGTEAFF	TGTGCCAGCAGTAAAGGGACAGGGGGCACTGAAGCTTTCTTT
TRBV15	TRBD1	TRBJ2-2	NA	CATSSFTGGTGELFF	TGTGCCACCAGCAGCTTTACAGGGGGCACCGGGGAGCTGTTTTTT
TRBV5-1	TRBD2	TRBJ2-1	once	CASSLAGPNEQFF	TGCGCCAGCAGCTTAGCGGGACCCAATGAGCAGTTCTTC
TRBV2	TRBD2	TRBJ2-1	few	CASTGSSGRDYNEQFF	TGTGCCAGCACCGGGTCTAGCGGGAGGGATTACAATGAGCAGTTCTTC
TRBV2	TRBD2	TRBJ2-5	NA	CASSVRLAGEETQYF	TGTGCCAGCAGTGTAAGACTAGCGGGGGAAGAGACCCAGTACTTC
TRBV29-1	TRBD1	TRBJ2-1	NA	CSVEGWSGTGSYNEQFF	TGCAGCGTTGAAGGTTGGTCCGGGACAGGGTCCTACAATGAGCAGTTCTTC
TRBV7-9	TRBD1	TRBJ1-5	few	CASSLSSGTGEQPQHF	TGTGCCAGCAGCCTTTCGTCCGGGACAGGGGAGCAGCCCCAGCATTTT
TRBV5-1	NA	TRBJ2-1	many	CASSFGQQTNEQFF	TGCGCCAGCAGCTTTGGACAGCAAACCAATGAGCAGTTCTTC
TRBV7-9	TRBD1	TRBJ1-6	NA	CASSLRGQANNSPLHF	TGTGCCAGCAGCTTAAGGGGACAGGCTAATAATTCACCCCTCCACTTT
TRBV28	NA	TRBJ1-2	NA	CASTSTATNYGYTF	TGTGCCAGCACCTCGACAGCCACTAACTATGGCTACACCTTC
TRBV25-1	TRBD1	TRBJ1-5	NA	CASSESHRGINQPQHF	TGTGCCAGCAGTGAGAGTCACAGGGGGATCAATCAGCCCCAGCATTTT
TRBV7-6	TRBD1	TRBJ2-7	NA	CASSLVAGQVGEQYF	TGTGCCAGCAGCTTAGTTGCCGGACAGGTAGGGGAGCAGTACTTC
TRBV6-1	TRBD1	TRBJ2-7	NA	CASSELTGPTYEQYF	TGTGCCAGCAGTGAATTGACAGGGCCTACCTACGAGCAGTACTTC
TRBV5-4	NA	TRBJ2-5	NA	CASSTTSLSETQYF	TGTGCCAGCAGCACTACTAGCTTAAGCGAGACCCAGTACTTC
TRBV7-9	NA	TRBJ2-1	NA	CASSLDRFNNEQFF	TGTGCCAGCAGCCTAGACAGGTTCAACAATGAGCAGTTCTTC
TRBV11-2	NA	TRBJ2-3	few	CASRGGPGLPTDTQYF	TGTGCCAGCAGGGGGGGCCCGGGACTACCCACAGATACGCAGTATTTT
TRBV30	NA	TRBJ2-3	NA	CAWSVGGRVTDTQYF	TGTGCCTGGAGTGTAGGAGGGAGAGTAACAGATACGCAGTATTTT
TRBV6-4	TRBD1	TRBJ1-4	NA	CASSARTGGNEKLFF	TGTGCCAGCAGTGCTCGGACAGGGGGAAATGAAAAACTGTTTTTT
TRBV2	NA	TRBJ2-4	few	CASRVRVTKNIQYF	TGTGCCAGCAGAGTCAGGGTTACCAAAAACATTCAGTACTTC
TRBV20-1	NA	TRBJ2-7	NA	CSARYGEQYF	TGCAGTGCTAGGTACGGCGAGCAGTACTTC
TRBV18	NA	TRBJ1-3	NA	CASSPGSSGNTIYF	TGTGCCAGCTCACCCGGGAGCTCTGGAAACACCATATATTTT
TRBV29-1	TRBD1	TRBJ2-4	NA	CSPLGGRDRGFLLAKNIQYF	TGCAGCCCTCTGGGTGGCCGTGACAGGGGTTTCCTCTTAGCCAAAAACATTCAGTACTTC
TRBV7-6	NA	TRBJ1-1	NA	CASSLKFPSTEAFF	TGTGCCAGCAGCTTAAAATTCCCGAGCACTGAAGCTTTCTTT
TRBV2	NA	TRBJ1-1	NA	CASRENRVAEAFF	TGTGCCAGCAGGGAGAACAGGGTGGCTGAAGCTTTCTTT
TRBV28	TRBD1	TRBJ2-5	once	CASSHTGGRLQETQYF	TGTGCCAGCAGCCATACAGGGGGACGGCTCCAAGAGACCCAGTACTTC
TRBV30	NA	TRBJ1-6	NA	CAWSPSLYNSPLHF	TGTGCCTGGAGTCCCTCACTATATAATTCACCCCTCCACTTT
TRBV7-9	TRBD2	TRBJ2-7	NA	CASSPGTRNEQYF	TGTGCCAGCAGCCCCGGGACTAGAAACGAGCAGTACTTC
TRBV11-2	NA	TRBJ2-5	NA	CASSSQGTQYF	TGTGCCAGCAGCTCACAGGGGACCCAGTACTTC
TRBV29-1	TRBD1	TRBJ2-3	NA	CSVAPGQATDTQYF	TGCAGCGTTGCCCCGGGACAGGCCACAGATACGCAGTATTTT
TRBV4-2	TRBD1	TRBJ1-1	NA	CASSAQTGILTEAFF	TGTGCCAGCAGCGCTCAGACAGGGATACTCACTGAAGCTTTCTTT
TRBV7-6	NA	TRBJ1-3	NA	CASSLAQQGVSGNTIYF	TGTGCCAGCAGCTTAGCCCAACAGGGAGTCTCTGGAAACACCATATATTTT